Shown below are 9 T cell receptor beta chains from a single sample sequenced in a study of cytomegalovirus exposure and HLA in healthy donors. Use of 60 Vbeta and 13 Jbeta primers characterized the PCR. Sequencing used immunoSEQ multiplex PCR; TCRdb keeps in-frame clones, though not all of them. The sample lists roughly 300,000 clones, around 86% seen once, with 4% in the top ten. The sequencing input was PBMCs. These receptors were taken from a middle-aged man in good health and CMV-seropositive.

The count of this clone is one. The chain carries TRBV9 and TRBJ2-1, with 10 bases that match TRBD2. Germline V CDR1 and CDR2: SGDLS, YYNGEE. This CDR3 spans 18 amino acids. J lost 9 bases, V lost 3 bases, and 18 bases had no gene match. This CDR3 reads CASSGSRGLAGELREQFF. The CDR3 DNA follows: TGTGCCAGCAGCGGAAGTCGGGGGCTAGCGGGAGAGCTCCGTGAGCAGTTCTTC. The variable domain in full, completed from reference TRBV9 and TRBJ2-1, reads DSGVTQTPKHLITATGQRVTLRCSPRSGDLSVYWYQQSLDQGLQFLIQYYNGEERAKGNILERFSAQQFPDLHSELNLSSLELGDSALYFCASSGSRGLAGELREQFFGPGTRLTVL.

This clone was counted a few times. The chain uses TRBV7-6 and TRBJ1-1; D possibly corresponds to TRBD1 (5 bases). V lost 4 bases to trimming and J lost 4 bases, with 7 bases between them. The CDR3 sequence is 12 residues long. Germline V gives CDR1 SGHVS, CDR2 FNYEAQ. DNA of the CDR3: TGTGCCAGCAGCTCCCAGGGCACTGAAGCTTTCTTT. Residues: CASSSQGTEAFF. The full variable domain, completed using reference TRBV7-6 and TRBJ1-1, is GAGVSQSPRYKVTKRGQDVALRCDPISGHVSLYWYRQALGQGPEFLTYFNYEAQQDKSGLPNDRFSAERPEGSISTLTIQRTEQRDSAMYRCASSSQGTEAFFGQGTRLTVV.

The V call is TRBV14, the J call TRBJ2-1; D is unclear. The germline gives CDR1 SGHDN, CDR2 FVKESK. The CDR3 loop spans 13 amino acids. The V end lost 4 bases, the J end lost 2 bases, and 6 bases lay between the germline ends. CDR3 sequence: CASSRQAYNEQFF. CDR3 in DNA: TGTGCCAGCAGCCGGCAGGCCTACAATGAGCAGTTCTTC.

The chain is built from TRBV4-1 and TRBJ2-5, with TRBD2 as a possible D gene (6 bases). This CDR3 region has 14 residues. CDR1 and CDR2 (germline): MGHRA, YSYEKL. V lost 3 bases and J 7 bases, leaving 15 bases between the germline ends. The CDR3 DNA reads TGCGCCAGCAGCCATGAGGCCCAGGGAGGGACCCAGTACTTC. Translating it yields CASSHEAQGGTQYF.

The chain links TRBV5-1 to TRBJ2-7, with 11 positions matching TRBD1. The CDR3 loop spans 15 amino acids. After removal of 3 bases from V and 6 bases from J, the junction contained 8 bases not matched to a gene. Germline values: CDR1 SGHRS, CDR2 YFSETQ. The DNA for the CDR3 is TGCGCCAGCAGCTGGGGGGGACAGGGGGAAGGCGAGCAGTACTTC. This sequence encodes CASSWGGQGEGEQYF.

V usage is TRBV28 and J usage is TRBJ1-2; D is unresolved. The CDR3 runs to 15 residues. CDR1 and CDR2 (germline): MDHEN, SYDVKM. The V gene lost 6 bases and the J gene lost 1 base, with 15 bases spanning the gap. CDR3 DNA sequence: TGTGCCAGCAGGCAACAGACGTTCCGTAACTATGGCTACACCTTC. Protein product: CASRQQTFRNYGYTF.

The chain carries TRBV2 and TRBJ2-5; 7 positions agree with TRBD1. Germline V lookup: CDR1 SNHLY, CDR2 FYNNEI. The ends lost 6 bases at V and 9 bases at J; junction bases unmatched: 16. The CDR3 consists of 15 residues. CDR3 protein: CASRWITGERGPQYF. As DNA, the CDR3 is TGTGCCAGCAGGTGGATTACAGGGGAAAGGGGACCCCAGTACTTC.

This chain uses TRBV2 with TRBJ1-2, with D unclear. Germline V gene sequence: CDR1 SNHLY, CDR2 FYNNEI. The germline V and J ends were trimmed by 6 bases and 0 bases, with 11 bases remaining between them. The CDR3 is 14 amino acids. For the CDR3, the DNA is TGTGCCAGCAGCCGCGGATCGACTAACTATGGCTACACCTTC. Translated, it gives CASSRGSTNYGYTF.

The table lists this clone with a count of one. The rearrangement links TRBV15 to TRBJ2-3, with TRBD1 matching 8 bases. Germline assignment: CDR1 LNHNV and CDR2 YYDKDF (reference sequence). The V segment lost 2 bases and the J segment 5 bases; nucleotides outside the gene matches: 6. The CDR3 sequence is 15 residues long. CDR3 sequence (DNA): TGTGCCACCAGCAGATTCGGACAGGGAAGAGATACGCAGTATTTT. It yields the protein CATSRFGQGRDTQYF.